Listed below are T cell receptor beta chains from one sample, sequenced in a study of T cells in Graves' hyperthyroidism and ophthalmopathy. One entry per CDR3 protein results from TCRdb running MiXCR on the multiplex PCR reads. Here the sample spans 200,000 to 250,000 distinct CDR3 sequences, about 17% being singletons. The sample comprised blood. These receptors all come from a woman aged 18-30 years with Graves' ophthalmopathy. Each CDR3 is given with its conserved first and last residue. Only some rows state a clone size, as once, few, many or a class for expanded clones.

j_call,v_call,clone_size,cdr3_aa
TRBJ1-2,TRBV5-1,-,CASSLDPSGGYTF
TRBJ1-1,TRBV19,many,CASSKNYAEAFF
TRBJ2-3,TRBV15,-,CATSRDSAIMPDTQYF
TRBJ2-2,TRBV27,many,CASSLHWRVGTGELFF
TRBJ1-2,TRBV13,many,CASSERNLGQGHGYTF
TRBJ1-1,TRBV4-3,many,CASSQEQGPNTEAFF
TRBJ2-7,TRBV13,many,CASSLPGQIREQYF
TRBJ1-1,TRBV9,-,CASSVATGVDNTEAFF
TRBJ2-7,TRBV20-1,many,CSARDLRTSGTVVHEQYF
TRBJ2-1,TRBV6-1,-,CASSADLAGGIRVRNEQFF
TRBJ2-1,TRBV19,-,CASSIWRTNEQFF
TRBJ2-2,TRBV20-1,few,CSAGAGTGRTGELFF
TRBJ2-5,TRBV6-1,few,CASNVAGGPYETQYF
-,TRBV11-2,-,CASSSPGRDYEQFF
TRBJ1-2,TRBV7-6,few,CASSSPGAGGYTF
TRBJ2-7,TRBV7-2,-,CASSRGTSGTYEQYF
TRBJ1-2,TRBV2,-,CASSDRARGYTF
TRBJ2-7,TRBV2,many,CASSGGEYSYEQYF
TRBJ2-7,TRBV20-1,-,CSALSGGSYEQYF
TRBJ2-7,TRBV29-1,many,CSVAGTSQYF
TRBJ1-5,TRBV20-1,many,CSARDHRLLNQPQHF
TRBJ1-1,TRBV12-3/TRBV12-4,once,CASSLLPRVEAFF
TRBJ2-1,TRBV9,many,CASSLPSGGYNEQFF